These 9 T cell receptor beta chains originate from one sample sequenced in a study of blood T cell repertoires in COVID-19. The assay was immunoSEQ multiplex PCR, and TCRdb's table has in-frame clones only and misses some. The sample has about 220,000 clones, around 83% seen once. The specimen sequenced was peripheral blood. The receptors come from a woman in her 70s with COVID-19, enrolled during active disease.

This clone was detected a few times. The CDR3 bases are TGTGCCAGCAGCTTTTCCGCGGGACTCAATGAAAAACTGTTTTTT. Encoded protein: CASSFSAGLNEKLFF. This chain links TRBV7-6 with TRBJ1-4, with a possible D match to TRBD1 (5 bases). There are 15 residues in the CDR3. The germline V gene has CDR1 SGHVS and CDR2 FNYEAQ. Between the trimmed V and J ends, which lost 3 bases and 5 bases, there was a span of 13 bases. The whole variable domain, remainder taken from reference TRBV7-6 and TRBJ1-4, is GAGVSQSPRYKVTKRGQDVALRCDPISGHVSLYWYRQALGQGPEFLTYFNYEAQQDKSGLPNDRFSAERPEGSISTLTIQRTEQRDSAMYRCASSFSAGLNEKLFFGSGTQLSVL.

The V gene is TRBV6-5, the J gene TRBJ1-1; D is ambiguous. The CDR3 has 14 residues. Germline V lookup: CDR1 MNHEY, CDR2 SVGAGI. The ends were cut back, 6 bases at V and 4 bases at J, with 15 bases in the middle. The CDR3 bases are TGTGCCAGCAGGCGTCCGGACGGACTCACTGAAGCTTTCTTT. Translating it yields CASRRPDGLTEAFF.

This chain uses TRBV5-1 with TRBJ1-2, with 10 bases aligning to TRBD1. Germline V gives CDR1 SGHRS, CDR2 YFSETQ. CDR3 length equals 14 residues. V lost 5 bases, J lost 3 bases, and 4 bases stayed unmatched. CDR3 loop: CASSRDRGDYGYTF. The CDR3 DNA reads as TGCGCCAGCAGTCGGGACAGGGGCGACTATGGCTACACCTTC. Full variable domain (remainder filled in from reference TRBV5-1 and TRBJ1-2): KAGVTQTPRYLIKTRGQQVTLSCSPISGHRSVSWYQQTPGQGLQFLFEYFSETQRNKGNFPGRFSGRQFSNSRSEMNVSTLELGDSALYLCASSRDRGDYGYTFGSGTRLTVV.

This clone has more than one count but fewer than ten. CDR3 sequence reads: CASSGLRDRGRAGELFF. CDR3 nucleotide sequence: TGTGCCAGCAGTGGTCTCCGAGACAGGGGGCGGGCCGGGGAGCTGTTTTTT. V is TRBV27 and J is TRBJ2-2; TRBD1 matches at 10 bases. The CDR3 length is 17 residues. Germline lookup yields CDR1 MNHEY and CDR2 SMNVEV (reference sequence). V dropped 5 bases and J dropped 6; count of bases not matched to a gene: 12.

The chain combines TRBV29-1 with TRBJ2-3; 9 nucleotides align to TRBD2. The CDR3 length is 12 residues. Per the germline V gene, CDR1 is SQVTM and CDR2 is ANQGSEA. The V and J ends lost 8 bases and 3 bases, in that order; junction bases with no gene match: 3. CDR3 coding DNA: TGCAGCAAGACTAGCGGTACAGATACGCAGTATTTT. Protein product: CSKTSGTDTQYF.

This clone was seen a handful of times. CDR3 bases: TGTGCCAGCAGCGAGCAGGGGGCCTTGAATGAAAAACTGTTTTTT. Translating it yields CASSEQGALNEKLFF. This chain uses TRBV11-2 with TRBJ1-4; 8 nucleotides agree with TRBD1. The CDR3 runs 15 residues. Germline V CDR1 and CDR2: SGHAT, FQNNGV. The junction had 7 bases not matched to a gene; V was cut back by 5 bases and J by 5 bases.

For this clone: The same CDR3 is also encoded by other DNA sequences in this sample. V usage is TRBV5-1 and J usage is TRBJ2-5; unclear D gene. There are 13 residues in the CDR3. Trimming took 0 bases from V and 5 from J, leaving 8 bases between them. Germline V gives CDR1 SGHRS, CDR2 YFSETQ. The DNA of the CDR3 is TGCGCCAGCAGCTTGGGGCCGCAGGAGACCCAGTACTTC. This gives the protein CASSLGPQETQYF.

The V call is TRBV5-6, the J call TRBJ1-6; TRBD1 matches at 7 bases. The CDR3 length is 15 residues. Losses at the gene ends were 3 bases for V and 7 bases for J; bases not matched to a gene: 7. Germline loops: CDR1 SGHDT, CDR2 YYEEEE. The DNA of the CDR3 is TGTGCCAGCAGCTATGGGACAGTTCAGAATTCACCCCTCCACTTT. Its translation: CASSYGTVQNSPLHF.

V gene TRBV30 combines with J gene TRBJ1-4; D is perhaps TRBD1 (5 bases). This CDR3 has 14 amino acids. V lost 3 bases, J lost 8 bases, and 16 bases lay in between. Germline V gene lookup returns CDR1 GTSNPN and CDR2 SVGIG (reference sequence). In nucleotides, the CDR3 is TGTGCCTGGAGCGTCGGACATTACAGGGAAAAACTGTTTTTT. Encoded protein: CAWSVGHYREKLFF.